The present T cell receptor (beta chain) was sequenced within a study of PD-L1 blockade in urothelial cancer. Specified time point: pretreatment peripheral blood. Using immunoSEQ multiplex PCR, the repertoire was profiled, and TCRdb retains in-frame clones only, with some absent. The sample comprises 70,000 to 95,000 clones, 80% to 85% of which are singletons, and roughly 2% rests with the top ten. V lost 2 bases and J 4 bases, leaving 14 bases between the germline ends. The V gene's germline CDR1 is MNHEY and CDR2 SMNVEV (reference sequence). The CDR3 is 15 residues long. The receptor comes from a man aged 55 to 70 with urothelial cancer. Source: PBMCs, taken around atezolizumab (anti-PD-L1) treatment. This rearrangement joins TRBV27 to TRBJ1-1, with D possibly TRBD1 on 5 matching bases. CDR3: CASSLRGPLGTEAFF. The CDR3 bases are TGTGCCAGCAGTTTAAGGGGCCCCCTGGGCACTGAAGCTTTCTTT.